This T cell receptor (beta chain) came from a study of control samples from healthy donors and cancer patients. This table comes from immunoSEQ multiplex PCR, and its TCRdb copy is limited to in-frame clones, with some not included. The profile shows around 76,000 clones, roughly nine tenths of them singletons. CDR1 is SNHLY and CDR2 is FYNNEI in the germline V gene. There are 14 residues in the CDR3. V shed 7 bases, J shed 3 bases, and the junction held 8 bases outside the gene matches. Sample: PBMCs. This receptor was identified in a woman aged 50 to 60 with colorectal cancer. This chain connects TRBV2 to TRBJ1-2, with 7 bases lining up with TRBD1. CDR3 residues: CASTGTAKYYGYTF. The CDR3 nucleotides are TGTGCCAGCACCGGGACAGCAAAATACTATGGCTACACCTTC.